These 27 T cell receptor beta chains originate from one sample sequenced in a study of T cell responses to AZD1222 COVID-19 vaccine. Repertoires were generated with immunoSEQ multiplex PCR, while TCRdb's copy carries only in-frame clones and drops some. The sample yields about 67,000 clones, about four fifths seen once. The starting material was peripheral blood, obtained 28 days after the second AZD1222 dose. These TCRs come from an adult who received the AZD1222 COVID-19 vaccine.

The CDR3 DNA sequence: TGCAGTGGGGAGAACACTGAAGCTTTCTTT. It translates to CSGENTEAFF. This rearrangement joins TRBV20-1 to TRBJ1-1; no clear D gene. V was pared by 7 bases and J by 1 base, with 4 bases between. CDR1 and CDR2 from the germline V gene are DFQATT and SNEGSKA (reference sequence). The CDR3 is 10 residues long.

The CDR3 nucleotides read TGTGCCAGCCGGTTTGACATGGACTACGAGCAGTACTTC. Its translation: CASRFDMDYEQYF. This chain links TRBV27 with TRBJ2-7, with unresolved D. The germline V gene has CDR1 MNHEY and CDR2 SMNVEV (reference sequence). V lost 8 bases and J 3 bases, leaving 14 bases between the germline ends. The CDR3 has 13 residues.

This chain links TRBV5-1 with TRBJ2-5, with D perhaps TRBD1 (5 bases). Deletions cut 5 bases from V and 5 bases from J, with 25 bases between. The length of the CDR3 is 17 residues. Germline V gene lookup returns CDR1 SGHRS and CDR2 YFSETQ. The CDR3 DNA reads TGCGCCAGCAGTGAAAGTTTTGCAGGGCCCAACCGGGAGACCCAGTACTTC. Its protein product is CASSESFAGPNRETQYF.

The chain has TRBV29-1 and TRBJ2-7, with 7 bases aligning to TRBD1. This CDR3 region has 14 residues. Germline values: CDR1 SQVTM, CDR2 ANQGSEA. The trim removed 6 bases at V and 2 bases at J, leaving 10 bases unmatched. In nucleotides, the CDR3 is TGCAGCGTGGGCTTCGGGCAGGGGGCCTACGAGCAGTACTTC. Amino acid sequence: CSVGFGQGAYEQYF.

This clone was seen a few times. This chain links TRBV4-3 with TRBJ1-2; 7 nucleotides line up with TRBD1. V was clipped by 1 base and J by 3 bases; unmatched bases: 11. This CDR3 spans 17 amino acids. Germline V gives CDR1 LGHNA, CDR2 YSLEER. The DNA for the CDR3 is TGCGCCAGCAGCCAAGTGTTAGGACAGGAGGGCGACTATGGCTACACCTTC. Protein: CASSQVLGQEGDYGYTF.

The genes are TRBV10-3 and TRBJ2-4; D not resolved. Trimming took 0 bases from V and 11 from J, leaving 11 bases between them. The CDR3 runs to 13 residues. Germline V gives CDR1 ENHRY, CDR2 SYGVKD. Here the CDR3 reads CAISESDASVQYF. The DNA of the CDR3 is TGTGCCATCAGTGAGTCGGACGCGTCGGTTCAGTACTTC.

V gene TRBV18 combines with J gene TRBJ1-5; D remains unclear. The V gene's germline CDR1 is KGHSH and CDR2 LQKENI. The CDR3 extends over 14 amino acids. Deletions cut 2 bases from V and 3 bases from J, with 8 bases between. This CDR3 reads CASSPDGNNQPQHF. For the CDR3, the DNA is TGTGCCAGCTCACCAGACGGAAACAATCAGCCCCAGCATTTT.

The CDR3 sequence is CASSLHSSNQPQHF. The DNA for the CDR3 is TGTGCCAGCAGCTTACACAGTAGCAATCAGCCCCAGCATTTT. The chain is built from TRBV7-2 and TRBJ1-5, with D uncertain. V lost 2 bases and J lost 0, with 5 bases in between. This CDR3 comprises 14 residues. In germline, CDR1 is SGHTA, CDR2 FQGNSA.

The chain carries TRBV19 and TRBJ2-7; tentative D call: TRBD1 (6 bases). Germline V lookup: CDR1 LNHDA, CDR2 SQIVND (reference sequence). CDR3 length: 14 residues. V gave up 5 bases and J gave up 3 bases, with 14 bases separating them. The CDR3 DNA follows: TGTGCCAGTAGTGCCAGAACAGGGCGCTACGAGCAGTACTTC. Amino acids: CASSARTGRYEQYF. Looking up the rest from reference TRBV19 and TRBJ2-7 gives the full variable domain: DGGITQSPKYLFRKEGQNVTLSCEQNLNHDAMYWYRQDPGQGLRLIYYSQIVNDFQKGDIAEGYSVSREKKESFPLTVTSAQKNPTAFYLCASSARTGRYEQYFGPGTRLTVT.

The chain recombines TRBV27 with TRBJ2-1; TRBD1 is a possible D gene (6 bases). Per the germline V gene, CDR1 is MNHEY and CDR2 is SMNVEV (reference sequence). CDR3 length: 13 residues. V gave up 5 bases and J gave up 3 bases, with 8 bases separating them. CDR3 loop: CASSRTVYNEQFF. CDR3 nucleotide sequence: TGTGCCAGCAGTAGGACAGTCTACAATGAGCAGTTCTTC.

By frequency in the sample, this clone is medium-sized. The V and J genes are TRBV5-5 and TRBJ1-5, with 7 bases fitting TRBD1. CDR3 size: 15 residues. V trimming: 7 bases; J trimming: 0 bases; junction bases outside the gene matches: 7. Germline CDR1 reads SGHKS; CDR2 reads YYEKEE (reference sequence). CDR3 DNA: TGTGCCAGCCGAGGGACAGCCTATAGCAATCAGCCCCAGCATTTT. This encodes CASRGTAYSNQPQHF.

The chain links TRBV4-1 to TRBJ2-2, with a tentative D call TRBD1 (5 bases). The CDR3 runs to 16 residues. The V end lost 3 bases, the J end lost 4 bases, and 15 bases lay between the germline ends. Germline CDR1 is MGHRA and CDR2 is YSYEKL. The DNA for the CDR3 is TGCGCCAGCAGCCAGCGGCAGGGTGGGTCCACCGGGGAGCTGTTTTTT. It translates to CASSQRQGGSTGELFF.

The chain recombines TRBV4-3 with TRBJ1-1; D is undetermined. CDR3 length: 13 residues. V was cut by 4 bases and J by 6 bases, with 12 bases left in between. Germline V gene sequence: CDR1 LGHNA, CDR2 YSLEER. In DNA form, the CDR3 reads TGCGCCAGCAGCCTTTCACCGAAGGCTGAAGCTTTCTTT. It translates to CASSLSPKAEAFF.

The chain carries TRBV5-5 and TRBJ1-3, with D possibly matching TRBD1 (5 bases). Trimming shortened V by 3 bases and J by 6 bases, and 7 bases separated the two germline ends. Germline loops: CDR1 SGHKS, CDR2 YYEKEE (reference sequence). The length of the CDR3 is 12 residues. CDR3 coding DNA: TGTGCCAGCAGCTCCGGGGCAAACACCATATATTTT. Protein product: CASSSGANTIYF.

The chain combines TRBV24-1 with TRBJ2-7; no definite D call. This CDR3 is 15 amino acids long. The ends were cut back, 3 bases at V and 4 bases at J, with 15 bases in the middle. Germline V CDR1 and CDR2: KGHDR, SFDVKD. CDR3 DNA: TGTGCCACCAGTGATGGGCCCGCGTGGGTTTACGAGCAGTACTTC. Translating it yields CATSDGPAWVYEQYF.

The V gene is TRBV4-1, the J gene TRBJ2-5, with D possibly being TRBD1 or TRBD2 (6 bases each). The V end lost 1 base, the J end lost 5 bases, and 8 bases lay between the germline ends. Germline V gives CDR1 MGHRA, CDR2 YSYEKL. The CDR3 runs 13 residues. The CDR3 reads CASSQVGGETQYF. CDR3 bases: TGCGCCAGCAGCCAAGTAGGGGGGGAGACCCAGTACTTC.

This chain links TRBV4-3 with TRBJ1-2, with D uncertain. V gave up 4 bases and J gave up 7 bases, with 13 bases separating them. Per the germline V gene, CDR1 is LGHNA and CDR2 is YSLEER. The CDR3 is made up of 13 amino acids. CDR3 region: CASSPDGAVGYTF. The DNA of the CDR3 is TGCGCCAGCAGCCCCGACGGCGCGGTTGGCTACACCTTC.

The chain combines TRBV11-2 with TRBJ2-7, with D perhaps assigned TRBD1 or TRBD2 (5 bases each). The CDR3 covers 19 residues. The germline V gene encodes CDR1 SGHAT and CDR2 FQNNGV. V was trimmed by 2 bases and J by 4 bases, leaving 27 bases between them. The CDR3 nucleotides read TGTGCCAGCAGCTTACGGAGGCACACCGTTAGCGCCACAGGTTACGAGCAGTACTTC. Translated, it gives CASSLRRHTVSATGYEQYF.

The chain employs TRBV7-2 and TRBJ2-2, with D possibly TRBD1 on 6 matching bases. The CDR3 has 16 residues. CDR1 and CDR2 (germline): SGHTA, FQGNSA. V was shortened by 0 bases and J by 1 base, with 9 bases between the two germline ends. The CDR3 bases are TGTGCCAGCAGCTTAGCCGGACAGCTGAACACCGGGGAGCTGTTTTTT. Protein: CASSLAGQLNTGELFF.

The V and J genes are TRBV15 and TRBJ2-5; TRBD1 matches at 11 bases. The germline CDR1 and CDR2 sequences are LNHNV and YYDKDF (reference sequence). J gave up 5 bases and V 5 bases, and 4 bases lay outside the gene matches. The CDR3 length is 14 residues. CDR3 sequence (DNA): TGTGCCACCAGCCCTCGGACAGGGGGCGAGACCCAGTACTTC. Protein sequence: CATSPRTGGETQYF.

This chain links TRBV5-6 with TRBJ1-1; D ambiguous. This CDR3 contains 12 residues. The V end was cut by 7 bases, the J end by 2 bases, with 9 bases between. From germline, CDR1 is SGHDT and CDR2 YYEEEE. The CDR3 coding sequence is TGTGCCAGCCAATTGGGAAACACTGAAGCTTTCTTT. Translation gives CASQLGNTEAFF. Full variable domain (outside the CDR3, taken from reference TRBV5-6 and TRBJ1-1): DAGVTQSPTHLIKTRGQQVTLRCSPKSGHDTVSWYQQALGQGPQFIFQYYEEEERQRGNFPDRFSGHQFPNYSSELNVNALLLGDSALYLCASQLGNTEAFFGQGTRLTVV.

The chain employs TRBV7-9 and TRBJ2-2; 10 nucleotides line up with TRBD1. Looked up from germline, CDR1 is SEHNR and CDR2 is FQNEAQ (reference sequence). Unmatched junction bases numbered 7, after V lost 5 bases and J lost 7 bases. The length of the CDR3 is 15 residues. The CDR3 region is CASSKTGTGVGELFF. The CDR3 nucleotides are TGTGCCAGCAGCAAAACCGGGACAGGGGTCGGGGAGCTGTTTTTT.

CDR3 bases: TGTGCCAGCAGTGAAAGTCCTTACTCTGGAAACACCATATATTTT. Its protein product is CASSESPYSGNTIYF. The chain recombines TRBV2 with TRBJ1-3; no clear D. Germline loops: CDR1 SNHLY, CDR2 FYNNEI. V was trimmed by 2 bases and J by 0 bases, leaving 8 bases between them. The length of the CDR3 is 15 residues.

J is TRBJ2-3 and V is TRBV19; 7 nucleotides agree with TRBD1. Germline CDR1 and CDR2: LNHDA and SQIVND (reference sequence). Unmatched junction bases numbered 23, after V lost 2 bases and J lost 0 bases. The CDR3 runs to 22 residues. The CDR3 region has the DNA TGTGCCAGTAGTATAAGGACCTCGGGCGCCAAGGACAGGCTAACTAGCACAGATACGCAGTATTTT. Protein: CASSIRTSGAKDRLTSTDTQYF.

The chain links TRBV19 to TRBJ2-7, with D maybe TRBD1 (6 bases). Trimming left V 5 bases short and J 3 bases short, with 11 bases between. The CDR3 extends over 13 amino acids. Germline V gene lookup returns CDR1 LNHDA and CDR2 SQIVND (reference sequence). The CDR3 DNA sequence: TGTGCCAGTAGTGCTGGACAGAACTACGAGCAGTACTTC. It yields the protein CASSAGQNYEQYF.

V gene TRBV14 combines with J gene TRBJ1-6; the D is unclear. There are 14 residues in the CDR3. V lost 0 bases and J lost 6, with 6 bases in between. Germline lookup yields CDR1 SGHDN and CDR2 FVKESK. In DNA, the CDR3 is TGTGCCAGCAGCCAAGAGTGGGGTAATTCACCCCTCCACTTT. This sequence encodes CASSQEWGNSPLHF. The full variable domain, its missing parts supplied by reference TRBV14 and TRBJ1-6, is EAGVTQFPSHSVIEKGQTVTLRCDPISGHDNLYWYRRVMGKEIKFLLHFVKESKQDESGMPNNRFLAERTGGTYSTLKVQPAELEDSGVYFCASSQEWGNSPLHFGNGTRLTVT.

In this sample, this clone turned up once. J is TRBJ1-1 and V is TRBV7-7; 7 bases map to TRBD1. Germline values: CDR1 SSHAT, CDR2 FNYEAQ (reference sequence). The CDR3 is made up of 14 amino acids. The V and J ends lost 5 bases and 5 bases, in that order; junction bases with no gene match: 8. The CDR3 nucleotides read TGTGCCAGCAGCCCGAATCAGGGGGAAACTGAAGCTTTCTTT. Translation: CASSPNQGETEAFF.